This note documents a single T cell receptor (beta chain) sequence. The antigen remains undetermined. This specimen comes from a study of shared clonotypes between healthy human individuals. The wider study: The cohort had a couple of women and a few men, ages 18 to 49.

Profiled with immunoSEQ multiplex PCR; TCRdb holds only in-frame clones, not every one. Seen here are more than 1,200,000 clones, 98% observed once, and the top ten hold approximately 0.4%. The V gene's germline CDR1 is MRHNA and CDR2 SNTAGT. Trimming cost V 2 bases and J 6 bases, with 23 bases left between them. CDR3 length equals 18 residues. Study results and caveats: Roughly 4.7% was the fraction of naive CD4 clonotypes found shared across several donors.

The chain uses TRBV6-4 and TRBJ2-1, with a weak D call TRBD2 (6 bases). The clonotype was recovered from a man aged 25-45 years in good health. Source material: naive CD4+ T cells sorted from blood. The subset denotes: CD45RA+ positively selected. CDR3 residues: CASSDPRVAGSSPNEQFF. CDR3 DNA sequence: TGTGCCAGCAGTGACCCTCGGGTTGCGGGAAGTAGTCCCAATGAGCAGTTCTTC.